The TCR beta chain under discussion was sequenced for a study of blood T cell repertoires in COVID-19 (dated by TCRdb to 2019 to 2021). With regard to the full study: Collaborator samples came from the United States, Italy and Spain and covered acute and convalescent phases of COVID-19. The prospective study material was composed of cDNA or gDNA derived from T cells, B-cell-depleted T cells, or PBMCs. Subjects who had been exposed to COVID-19, were actively infected with it, or had recovered from it provided the deeply sampled blood TCRbeta repertoires that made up the dataset. The repertoires were released in a freely available public database meant as a resource for research on the immune response to SARS-CoV-2. The samples were drawn from the first 160 participants of the ongoing ImmuneRACE study and from over 950 subjects provided by 6 global collaborators. Sample metadata almost always included a de-identified subject ID, COVID-19 status, age in years and sex. Where HLA class I and class II types were available, the types were taken from metadata supplied by the sample provider, not from assay-based typing.

The immunoSEQ Assay, a bias-controlled multiplex PCR, was used to amplify TCRbeta CDR3 regions from genomic DNA. The authors processed their data as follows. Within the assay, amplification of reference gene primers was used to estimate how many nucleated cells each sample contained. To quantify the absolute abundance of each unique TCRbeta CDR3 rearrangement, sequence reads were collapsed and filtered. For each sample, productive Simpson clonality was calculated as the square root of Simpson's diversity index across productive rearrangements. TCRdb holds this immuneACCESS table with in-frame rearrangements only. Some clones are missing; in checked studies, unresolved V genes explain under half, and the rest has no known cause. V, J and clone size derive from that table, while D and trimming were established from the DNA sequence. In this sample the table shows about 360,000 clones, roughly 86% of which occur a single time. In total, the top ten clones hold less than 3.5% of the sample.

Germline trimming: 7 bases from V, 0 bases from J; junction bases outside gene matches: 5. CDR3 length: 13 amino acids, cysteine to phenylalanine. The CDR3 DNA has 39 bases and is translated from base 1. CDR1 and CDR2, per the germline V gene, are SQVTM and ANQGSEA. Each collaborating institution followed its own protocols to collect whole blood in K2EDTA tubes. For TCRbeta analysis, collaborators shipped samples in one of three forms: frozen whole blood, isolated PBMCs, or DNA extracted from either of those sample types. Study-level results and caveats: Clinical and demographic metadata were provided uncurated, with the amount varying by source and participant.

For this clone: There is no known antigen for this receptor. The sample holds no much larger clone one base away, and base qualities are not on file.

This sequence was found in a human donor in a cohort sampled during active COVID-19. The specimen was peripheral blood. This receptor chain uses TRBV29-1 and TRBJ1-1; TRBD1 aligns with 7 central bases. The CDR3 loop reads CSAQTGVNTEAFF. The sequenced DNA is TGCAGCGCACAAACAGGGGTGAACACTGAAGCTTTCTTT.